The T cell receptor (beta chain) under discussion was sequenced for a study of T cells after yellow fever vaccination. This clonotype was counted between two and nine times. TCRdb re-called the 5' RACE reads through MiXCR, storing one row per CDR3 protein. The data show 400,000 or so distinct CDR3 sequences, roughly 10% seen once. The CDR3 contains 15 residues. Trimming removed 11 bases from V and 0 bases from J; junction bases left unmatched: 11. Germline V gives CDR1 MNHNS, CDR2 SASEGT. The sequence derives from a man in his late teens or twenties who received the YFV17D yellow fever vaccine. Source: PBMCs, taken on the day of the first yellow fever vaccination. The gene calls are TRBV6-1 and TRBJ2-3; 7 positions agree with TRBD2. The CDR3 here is CAGGSGRASTDTQYF. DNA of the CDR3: TGTGCCGGGGGGTCGGGGAGGGCCAGCACAGATACGCAGTATTTT.